A selection of T cell receptor beta chains follows, all from one sample in a study of T-cell memory formation after mild COVID-19. In TCRdb, the 5' RACE reads were re-called with MiXCR into one record per CDR3 protein. The data hold about 270,000 distinct CDR3 sequences, with 15% to 20% observed a single time. Sequencing used PBMCs or a T cell subset sorted from them (not recorded which). The receptor set was obtained from a man younger than 30 who had mild COVID-19 (a few samples of this study predate the infection). Cell type and time point are not known. Each CDR3 is given with its conserved first and last residue. Each record gives: J gene, V gene, clone size, D gene, CDR3 protein, CDR3 DNA. A D gene is named only where the DNA matches it firmly. Expanded clones get a size class; other rows say once, few or many, or leave the size out.

TRBJ1-1 TRBV9 few - CASSVAVTDTEAFF TGTGCCAGCAGCGTAGCCGTGACGGACACTGAAGCTTTCTTT
TRBJ1-5 TRBV12-3/TRBV12-4 few - CASSPVVLGQPQHF TGTGCCAGCAGTCCCGTTGTATTAGGTCAGCCCCAGCATTTT
TRBJ2-7 TRBV10-3 few - CAPTRGYEQYF TGTGCCCCAACCCGGGGCTACGAGCAGTACTTC
TRBJ2-3 TRBV4-1 many - CASSQEYYPSTDTQYF TGCGCCAGCAGCCAAGAGTACTACCCTAGCACAGATACGCAGTATTTT
TRBJ1-5 TRBV4-1 - TRBD1 CASSQFGVRTGGRDNQPQHF TGCGCCAGCAGCCAATTCGGGGTCAGGACAGGGGGACGGGACAATCAGCCCCAGCATTTT
TRBJ1-4 TRBV7-6 few - CASSAGAGRREKLFF TGTGCCAGCAGCGCCGGGGCGGGGCGGAGGGAAAAACTGTTTTTT
TRBJ1-4 TRBV18 few TRBD1 CASSPRAGGFEKLFF TGTGCCAGCTCACCGCGGGCAGGGGGCTTTGAAAAACTGTTTTTT
TRBJ2-7 TRBV6-5 few TRBD2 CASSYSGAPVVYEQYF TGTGCCAGCAGTTACAGCGGGGCCCCCGTCGTCTACGAGCAGTACTTC
TRBJ2-5 TRBV4-2 - - CASSQDGGGEETQYF TGTGCCAGCAGCCAAGATGGGGGGGGCGAAGAGACCCAGTACTTC
TRBJ2-1 TRBV18 - TRBD1 CASSMTGTGAYNEQFF TGTGCCAGCTCAATGACCGGGACAGGGGCCTACAATGAGCAGTTCTTC
TRBJ2-6 TRBV7-6 - TRBD1 CASRPLTGPGANVLTF TGTGCCAGCAGGCCATTGACAGGGCCTGGGGCCAACGTCCTGACTTTC
TRBJ2-7 TRBV4-2 many - CASSQDSAFSGLDYEQYF TGTGCCAGCAGCCAAGATTCGGCCTTCTCAGGATTGGACTACGAGCAGTACTTC
TRBJ1-2 TRBV12-3/TRBV12-4 many - CASSFGAWGYGYTF TGTGCCAGCAGTTTCGGGGCCTGGGGCTATGGCTACACCTTC
TRBJ2-2 TRBV19 once - CASRRRGRTGELFF TGTGCCAGTAGGAGGAGGGGGCGTACCGGGGAGCTGTTTTTT
TRBJ1-1 TRBV29-1 many - CSVNLDWSNTEAFF TGCAGCGTCAATCTAGATTGGAGTAACACTGAAGCTTTCTTT
TRBJ1-1 TRBV12-3/TRBV12-4 once TRBD1 CASSRGQGEAFF TGTGCCAGCAGCCGCGGACAGGGTGAAGCTTTCTTT
TRBJ2-1 TRBV12-3/TRBV12-4 few - CASSPRYEQFF TGTGCCAGCAGTCCGCGGTATGAGCAGTTCTTC
TRBJ2-1 TRBV25-1 - - CASRDGGPYNEQFF TGTGCCAGCAGGGACGGGGGGCCCTACAATGAGCAGTTCTTC
TRBJ2-3 TRBV7-3 - - CASSRSSSSTDTQYF TGTGCCAGCAGCCGAAGTAGCTCCAGCACAGATACGCAGTATTTT
TRBJ1-1 TRBV27 - TRBD1 CASRGGQGTQVNTEAFF TGTGCCAGCAGAGGGGGACAGGGTACCCAAGTTAACACTGAAGCTTTCTTT